This TCR beta chain was documented in a study of neoadjuvant nivolumab and ipilimumab in lung cancer. Study as a whole: Patients got nivolumab 3 mg/kg on days 1, 15 and 29; combination added ipilimumab 1 mg/kg day 1.

The CDR3 extends over 13 amino acids. Germline-derived CDR1 and CDR2 are SGDLS and YYNGEE. V shed 2 bases, J shed 2 bases, and the junction held 0 bases outside the gene matches. Sequenced by immunoSEQ multiplex PCR; TCRdb stores in-frame clones only, minus some. The repertoire includes 25,000 or so clones, 83% of them detected once, and about 5% sits in the top ten. This clone showed up just once. This specimen was tumor tissue, taken after neoadjuvant nivolumab, alone or with ipilimumab, at or shortly before surgery. The receptor's source is an adult with non-small cell lung cancer. The rearrangement uses TRBV9 and TRBJ2-5; TRBD2 matches at 7 bases. CDR3 residues: CASSVSGQETQYF. As DNA, the CDR3 is TGTGCCAGCAGCGTTAGCGGGCAAGAGACCCAGTACTTC.